A single sample is the source of the 30 T cell receptor beta chains below, sequenced in a study of blood T cell repertoires in COVID-19. Sequencing used immunoSEQ multiplex PCR; TCRdb keeps in-frame clones, though not all of them. Of approximately 51,000 clones in the sample, around 83% were seen once. What was sequenced was peripheral blood. The source is a middle-aged man with active COVID-19.

The genes are TRBV3-1 (or the pseudogene TRBV3-2) and TRBJ2-1, with D possibly being TRBD2 (5 bases). Trimming took 1 base from V and 0 from J, leaving 10 bases between them. This CDR3 is 16 amino acids long. Germline lookup yields CDR1 LGHDT and CDR2 YNNKEL (reference sequence). The CDR3 DNA reads as TGTGCCAGCAGCCAAGTACCAGCGGACTCCTACAATGAGCAGTTCTTC. This gives the protein CASSQVPADSYNEQFF.

J is TRBJ1-5 and V is TRBV4-1, with a weak D call TRBD1 (6 bases). The CDR3 extends over 20 amino acids. Germline CDR1 MGHRA, CDR2 YSYEKL. With 4 bases removed from V and 9 bases from J, the gap between germline ends came to 34 bases. CDR3 in DNA: TGCGCCAGCAGCCCAAACTCTCAACTTTGGGCTCGCGGACAGAGCGTGCCCCAGCATTTT. This gives the protein CASSPNSQLWARGQSVPQHF.

The rearrangement uses TRBV7-3 and TRBJ2-2; 7 nucleotides match TRBD2. This CDR3 region has 18 residues. With V trimmed by 6 bases and J by 5 bases, 18 bases remained unmatched. CDR1 SGHTA and CDR2 FQGTGA come from the germline V gene. CDR3 DNA sequence: TGTGCCAGCAGTCCCCAACCGGTGCGGGAGAGAAGGACCGGGGAGCTGTTTTTT. Residues: CASSPQPVRERRTGELFF.

The chain joins TRBV4-2 to TRBJ2-3; D might be TRBD1 (6 bases). Trimming shortened V by 2 bases and J by 0 bases, and 12 bases separated the two germline ends. The CDR3 contains 16 residues. Germline-derived CDR1 and CDR2 are LGHNA and YNFKEQ. CDR3 amino acids: CASSQLGQLSTDTQYF. CDR3 DNA sequence: TGTGCCAGCAGCCAACTCGGACAGTTGAGCACAGATACGCAGTATTTT.

The chain uses TRBV11-1 and TRBJ1-1, with 8 bases matching TRBD1. The CDR3 sequence is 11 residues long. Germline V gene data show CDR1 as SGHAT and CDR2 as FQDESV (reference sequence). The trim removed 3 bases at V and 11 bases at J, leaving 2 bases unmatched. CDR3 protein: CASSFQGAAFF. DNA of the CDR3: TGTGCCAGCAGCTTCCAGGGGGCCGCTTTCTTT.

The table lists this clone with a few counts. This chain links TRBV4-2 with TRBJ2-7; TRBD2 matches at 11 bases. The CDR3 runs 13 residues. The ends lost 6 bases at V and 5 bases at J; junction bases unmatched: 3. Germline V gene data show CDR1 as LGHNA and CDR2 as YNFKEQ. The CDR3 bases are TGTGCCAGCAGTTTAGCGGGAGGGAACGAGCAGTACTTC. This gives the protein CASSLAGGNEQYF.

This clone was found a few times. The rearrangement uses TRBV9 and TRBJ2-2, with a weak D call TRBD1 (6 bases). The CDR3 sequence is 17 residues long. Germline assignment: CDR1 SGDLS and CDR2 YYNGEE. Between the trimmed V and J ends, which lost 3 bases and 5 bases, there was a span of 20 bases. The CDR3 protein is CASSAGVGGWETGELFF. The CDR3 nucleotides read TGTGCCAGCAGCGCCGGGGTAGGGGGATGGGAAACCGGGGAGCTGTTTTTT.

The gene calls are TRBV7-3 and TRBJ1-6; D is perhaps TRBD1 (6 bases). The CDR3 sequence is 14 residues long. The V end was cut by 0 bases, the J end by 9 bases, with 9 bases between. CDR1 is SGHTA, CDR2 FQGTGA, per germline. The CDR3 reads CASSLTRGGSPLHF. The CDR3 nucleotides are TGTGCCAGCAGCTTAACCAGGGGCGGTTCACCCCTCCACTTT.

This clone was seen a handful of times. The V gene is TRBV19, the J gene TRBJ1-5; 8 bases agree with TRBD1. The CDR3 totals 15 residues. Germline V gives CDR1 LNHDA, CDR2 SQIVND (reference sequence). V was pared by 6 bases and J by 6 bases, with 10 bases of the junction left unmatched. The CDR3 DNA reads TGTGCCAGTAGAGACGGACAGGGCCGGGCTCAGCCCCAGCATTTT. It encodes CASRDGQGRAQPQHF. Filled out from reference TRBV19 and TRBJ1-5, the complete variable domain reads DGGITQSPKYLFRKEGQNVTLSCEQNLNHDAMYWYRQDPGQGLRLIYYSQIVNDFQKGDIAEGYSVSREKKESFPLTVTSAQKNPTAFYLCASRDGQGRAQPQHFGDGTRLSIL.

J is TRBJ2-1 and V is TRBV9; no firm D call. V dropped 2 bases and J dropped 2 bases, with 11 bases sitting between them. Germline V CDR1 and CDR2: SGDLS, YYNGEE. This CDR3 has 15 residues. CDR3 nucleotides: TGTGCCAGCAGCGTGTTGCTAGGTACCTACAATGAGCAGTTCTTC. It translates to CASSVLLGTYNEQFF.

About this clone: This specimen includes other DNA sequences encoding the same CDR3. This sequence joins TRBV29-1 and TRBJ1-3, with D unresolved. Germline V gene lookup returns CDR1 SQVTM and CDR2 ANQGSEA. This CDR3 is 13 amino acids long. Trimming left V 3 bases short and J 4 bases short, with 10 bases between. The CDR3 sequence is CSVEEGTGNTIYF. The CDR3 bases are TGCAGCGTTGAGGAGGGTACGGGAAACACCATATATTTT.

V and J are TRBV5-4 and TRBJ2-3, with 12 bases matching TRBD1. V lost 3 bases and J lost 4; bases outside the gene matches: 9. Germline CDR1 is SGHNT and CDR2 is YYREEE (reference sequence). CDR3 size: 17 residues. CDR3: CASSYSFGTGGADTQYF. The CDR3 DNA reads TGTGCCAGCAGCTATTCTTTCGGGACAGGGGGCGCAGATACGCAGTATTTT.

The chain links TRBV7-9 to TRBJ1-6; TRBD1 aligns across 8 bases. CDR3 length: 17 amino acids. Germline values: CDR1 SEHNR, CDR2 FQNEAQ (reference sequence). The trim removed 5 bases at V and 3 bases at J, leaving 9 bases unmatched. The CDR3 sequence is CASSLGQEDFYNSPLHF. Written as DNA, the CDR3 is TGTGCCAGCAGCCTGGGACAGGAGGACTTCTATAATTCACCCCTCCACTTT.

The chain joins TRBV4-2 to TRBJ2-5, with 11 bases lining up with TRBD2. Germline V gene lookup returns CDR1 LGHNA and CDR2 YNFKEQ. The CDR3 contains 15 residues. The J segment lost 2 bases and the V segment lost 5 bases, leaving 4 bases of the junction unmatched. The CDR3 region has the DNA TGTGCCAGCAGCGACGGGACTAGCGGACAAGAGACCCAGTACTTC. This encodes CASSDGTSGQETQYF.

The CDR3 region is CASSPSGGGYTF. CDR3 DNA sequence: TGTGCCAGCAGTCCCTCCGGGGGTGGCTACACCTTC. This chain links TRBV6-6 with TRBJ1-2; possible D gene TRBD1, 5 bases. CDR1 and CDR2 from the germline V gene are MNHNY and SVGAGI (reference sequence). The germline V and J ends were trimmed by 5 bases and 7 bases, with 11 bases remaining between them. The CDR3 totals 12 residues.

V gene TRBV18 combines with J gene TRBJ2-7; maybe TRBD1 (5 bases). Trimming cost V 2 bases and J 3 bases, with 17 bases left between them. Germline assignment: CDR1 KGHSH and CDR2 LQKENI. This CDR3 is built from 16 residues. The CDR3 DNA sequence: TGTGCCAGCTCACCATACCGCGCGCAACAGGTCTACGAGCAGTACTTC. Residues: CASSPYRAQQVYEQYF.

The V gene is TRBV5-1, the J gene TRBJ2-5; possible D gene TRBD2, 5 bases. Germline CDR1 is SGHRS and CDR2 is YFSETQ. V was cut by 1 base and J by 4 bases, with 20 bases left in between. There are 17 residues in the CDR3. The CDR3 DNA sequence: TGCGCCAGCAGCTTGTTTACCGGCGGTGGACTCGGAGAGACCCAGTACTTC. Protein: CASSLFTGGGLGETQYF.

V and J are TRBV2 and TRBJ1-1; no firm D call. Per germline, CDR1 SNHLY and CDR2 FYNNEI. CDR3 size: 13 residues. Trimming removed 5 bases from V and 1 base from J, with 8 bases in between. The CDR3 DNA follows: TGTGCCAGCAGTATACTAGGGAACACTGAAGCTTTCTTT. The encoded protein is CASSILGNTEAFF.

This sequence joins TRBV5-1 and TRBJ2-7; 8 nucleotides align to TRBD2. The CDR3 is 15 amino acids. The V and J ends lost 0 bases and 4 bases, in that order; junction bases with no gene match: 6. Germline V CDR1 and CDR2: SGHRS, YFSETQ. The CDR3 DNA follows: TGCGCCAGCAGCTTGGGTACCGGGACTAGATACGAGCAGTACTTC. The encoded protein is CASSLGTGTRYEQYF. The entire variable domain, with the rest obtained from reference TRBV5-1 and TRBJ2-7, is as follows: KAGVTQTPRYLIKTRGQQVTLSCSPISGHRSVSWYQQTPGQGLQFLFEYFSETQRNKGNFPGRFSGRQFSNSRSEMNVSTLELGDSALYLCASSLGTGTRYEQYFGPGTRLTVT.

Turning to this clone: This sample includes further DNA sequences coding for the same CDR3. This chain connects TRBV5-1 to TRBJ2-3; 8 bases are shared with TRBD1. The germline CDR1 and CDR2 sequences are SGHRS and YFSETQ. J gave up 3 bases and V 0 bases, and 3 bases lay outside the gene matches. The CDR3 length is 15 residues. CDR3 sequence (DNA): TGCGCCAGCAGCTTGGGGCAGGGGGCAACAGATACGCAGTATTTT. It codes for CASSLGQGATDTQYF.

This sequence joins TRBV5-1 and TRBJ2-6, with 9 nucleotides matching TRBD1. This CDR3 contains 18 residues. The germline V gene has CDR1 SGHRS and CDR2 YFSETQ. V lost 4 bases and J lost 0; bases outside the gene matches: 8. CDR3 sequence (DNA): TGCGCCAGCAGCCCCCGGGACAGGGCGACCTCTGGGGCCAACGTCCTGACTTTC. Translating gives CASSPRDRATSGANVLTF. The full variable domain, completed using reference TRBV5-1 and TRBJ2-6, is KAGVTQTPRYLIKTRGQQVTLSCSPISGHRSVSWYQQTPGQGLQFLFEYFSETQRNKGNFPGRFSGRQFSNSRSEMNVSTLELGDSALYLCASSPRDRATSGANVLTFGAGSRLTVL.

This clone was detected once. The CDR3 nucleotides are TGTGCCAGCAGCCTTCTGGGGGGGCGGCAAGAGACCCAGTACTTC. Residues: CASSLLGGRQETQYF. V gene TRBV27 combines with J gene TRBJ2-5; D is perhaps TRBD2 (7 bases). V shed 6 bases and J shed 2 bases, with 16 bases lying between them. The CDR3 has 15 amino acids. Germline V gene sequence: CDR1 MNHEY, CDR2 SMNVEV (reference sequence).

This chain uses TRBV6-4 with TRBJ2-5, with 12 bases lining up with TRBD1. This CDR3 region has 16 residues. V dropped 7 bases and J dropped 4; count of bases not matched to a gene: 10. Germline-derived CDR1 and CDR2 are MRHNA and SNTAGT. The CDR3 DNA is TGTGCCAGCAACATCTTGGGACAGGGGGCGCGAGAGACCCAGTACTTC. Its translation: CASNILGQGARETQYF.

Only one count was recorded for this clone. The chain couples TRBV7-9 to TRBJ2-7; 9 bases align to TRBD1. CDR1 and CDR2 from the germline V gene are SEHNR and FQNEAQ (reference sequence). This CDR3 has 16 residues. V was pared by 4 bases and J by 1 base, with 8 bases of the junction left unmatched. CDR3 sequence (DNA): TGTGCCAGCAGCTCCTCCGGGACAGGGTTATCCTACGAGCAGTACTTC. It encodes CASSSSGTGLSYEQYF.

This clone is a singleton in its sample. The J gene is TRBJ2-7, the V gene TRBV6-4, with 7 bases aligning to TRBD2. The CDR3 consists of 14 residues. After removal of 4 bases from V and 4 bases from J, the junction contained 7 bases not matched to a gene. Germline-derived CDR1 and CDR2 are MRHNA and SNTAGT. CDR3 in DNA: TGTGCCAGCAGTGGGGACTATCTTTTGTACGAGCAGTACTTC. This sequence encodes CASSGDYLLYEQYF.

This chain uses TRBV6-5 with TRBJ1-3; D may be TRBD1 (6 bases). The CDR3 loop spans 14 amino acids. The ends were cut back, 2 bases at V and 3 bases at J, with 8 bases in the middle. In germline, CDR1 is MNHEY, CDR2 SVGAGI. In DNA form, the CDR3 reads TGTGCCAGCAGTTACGGGGGCCGTGGAAACACCATATATTTT. Translated, it gives CASSYGGRGNTIYF.

The CDR3, as DNA: TGTGCCAGCAGCTTAACAGGGTCAGGAGATACGCAGTATTTT. Translated, it gives CASSLTGSGDTQYF. The chain employs TRBV7-9 and TRBJ2-3; a possible D gene is TRBD1 (6 bases). CDR1 SEHNR and CDR2 FQNEAQ come from the germline V gene (reference sequence). The CDR3 runs 14 residues. Trimming pared 2 bases from V and 5 bases from J, leaving 11 bases between.

This chain connects TRBV11-2 to TRBJ1-6; 7 nucleotides agree with TRBD1. Germline CDR1 and CDR2: SGHAT and FQNNGV. There are 15 residues in the CDR3. The J segment lost 9 bases and the V segment lost 3 bases, leaving 8 bases of the junction unmatched. In DNA form, the CDR3 reads TGTGCCAGCAGCTTTTTACAGGGGTTGGGTTCACCCCTCCACTTT. It codes for CASSFLQGLGSPLHF. Full variable domain (missing parts from reference TRBV11-2 and TRBJ1-6): EAGVAQSPRYKIIEKRQSVAFWCNPISGHATLYWYQQILGQGPKLLIQFQNNGVVDDSQLPKDRFSAERLKGVDSTLKIQPAKLEDSAVYLCASSFLQGLGSPLHFGNGTRLTVT.

A single count supports this clone. This chain uses TRBV30 with TRBJ1-4, with D perhaps TRBD1 (5 bases). Germline values: CDR1 GTSNPN, CDR2 SVGIG (reference sequence). This CDR3 is 14 amino acids long. The V end was cut by 5 bases, the J end by 5 bases, with 15 bases between. For the CDR3, the DNA is TGTGCCTGGGGGCAGGGTTTGTTGAATGAAAAACTGTTTTTT. It encodes CAWGQGLLNEKLFF.

The V gene is TRBV5-4, the J gene TRBJ1-6; 12 bases fit TRBD1. CDR1 and CDR2 from the germline V gene are SGHNT and YYREEE (reference sequence). The CDR3 spans 16 residues. Trimming at V came to 4 bases and at J to 10 bases, leaving 9 bases not matched to a gene. The CDR3 nucleotides are TGTGCCAGCAGCGCGGGACAGGGGGCGACGGAATCACCCCTCCACTTT. It yields the protein CASSAGQGATESPLHF.